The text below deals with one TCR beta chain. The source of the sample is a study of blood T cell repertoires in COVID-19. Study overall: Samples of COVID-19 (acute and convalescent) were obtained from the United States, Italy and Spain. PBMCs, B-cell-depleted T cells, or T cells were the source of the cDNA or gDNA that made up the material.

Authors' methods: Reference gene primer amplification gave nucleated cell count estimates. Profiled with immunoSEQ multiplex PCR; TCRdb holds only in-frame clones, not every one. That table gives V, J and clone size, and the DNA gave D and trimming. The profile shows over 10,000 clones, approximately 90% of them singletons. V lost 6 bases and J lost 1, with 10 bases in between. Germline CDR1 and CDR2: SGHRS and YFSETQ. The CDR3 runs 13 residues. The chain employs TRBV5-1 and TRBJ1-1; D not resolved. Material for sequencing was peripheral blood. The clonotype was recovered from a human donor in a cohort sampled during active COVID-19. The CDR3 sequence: CASTASENTEAFF. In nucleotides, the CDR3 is TGCGCCAGCACCGCCTCAGAGAACACTGAAGCTTTCTTT.